Below are 32 T cell receptor beta chains sequenced from a single sample in a study of cytotoxic CD8 clonotypes in ibrutinib-treated CLL. The table came from immunoSEQ multiplex PCR; TCRdb's copy has only in-frame clones and leaves some out. The table records around 9,600 clones, approximately 60% of them present only once. This sample comprised PBMCs, obtained before ibrutinib treatment. The receptors were gathered from a human donor with chronic lymphocytic leukemia.

This clone was seen a few times. The genes are TRBV5-1 and TRBJ2-1; D is tentatively TRBD1 or TRBD2 (5 bases each). This CDR3 comprises 16 residues. V was shortened by 4 bases and J by 8 bases, with 22 bases between the two germline ends. Germline V lookup: CDR1 SGHRS, CDR2 YFSETQ. The CDR3 DNA reads TGCGCCAGCAGCCGCGCGACCGGGACCCCCCCCCATGAGCAGTTCTTC. This gives the protein CASSRATGTPPHEQFF. The entire variable domain, with the rest obtained from reference TRBV5-1 and TRBJ2-1, is as follows: KAGVTQTPRYLIKTRGQQVTLSCSPISGHRSVSWYQQTPGQGLQFLFEYFSETQRNKGNFPGRFSGRQFSNSRSEMNVSTLELGDSALYLCASSRATGTPPHEQFFGPGTRLTVL.

This clone was observed a handful of times. In nucleotides, the CDR3 is TGTGCCAGCAGTCAGCAAGAGACCCAGTACTTC. It yields the protein CASSQQETQYF. This chain connects TRBV2 to TRBJ2-5; D ambiguous. The CDR3 runs 11 residues. CDR1 is SNHLY and CDR2 is FYNNEI in the germline V gene. Trimming took 5 bases from V and 2 from J, leaving 3 bases between them. Filled out from reference TRBV2 and TRBJ2-5, the complete variable domain reads EPEVTQTPSHQVTQMGQEVILRCVPISNHLYFYWYRQILGQKVEFLVSFYNNEISEKSEIFDDQFSVERPDGSNFTLKIRSTKLEDSAMYFCASSQQETQYFGPGTRLLVL.

This rearrangement joins TRBV28 to TRBJ1-2; D not resolved. CDR3 length: 12 residues. V lost 6 bases to trimming and J lost 14 bases, with 19 bases between them. The germline gives CDR1 MDHEN, CDR2 SYDVKM. The CDR3 sequence: CASSLPGAPQTF. CDR3 in DNA: TGTGCCAGCAGCCTCCCCGGCGCCCCCCAGACCTTC.

In its sample, this clone was seen a few times. The chain combines TRBV6-5 with TRBJ1-1; D not resolved. Looked up from germline, CDR1 is MNHEY and CDR2 is SVGAGI. The CDR3 consists of 15 residues. The V end lost 0 bases, the J end lost 5 bases, and 13 bases lay between the germline ends. The CDR3 region has the DNA TGTGCCAGCAGTTACTCGATCGCCACGGCAACTGAAGCTTTCTTT. Encoded protein: CASSYSIATATEAFF.

This clone has just one count. The V gene is TRBV7-9, the J gene TRBJ2-2, with 12 bases fitting TRBD2. The germline V gene encodes CDR1 SEHNR and CDR2 FQNEAQ (reference sequence). The ends lost 1 base at V and 3 bases at J; junction bases unmatched: 6. The length of the CDR3 is 18 residues. The CDR3 DNA follows: TGTGCCAGCAGCTTAGGACTAGCGGGAGTTTGGGACACCGGGGAGCTGTTTTTT. Translating it yields CASSLGLAGVWDTGELFF. Looking up the rest from reference TRBV7-9 and TRBJ2-2 gives the full variable domain: DTGVSQNPRHKITKRGQNVTFRCDPISEHNRLYWYRQTLGQGPEFLTYFQNEAQLEKSRLLSDRFSAERPKGSFSTLEIQRTEQGDSAMYLCASSLGLAGVWDTGELFFGEGSRLTVL.

CDR3 DNA: TGCGCCAGCAGCTTGAGCGGGAACACCGGGGAGCTGTTTTTT. Translating gives CASSLSGNTGELFF. The genes are TRBV5-1 and TRBJ2-2, with a tentative D call TRBD2 (5 bases). This CDR3 spans 14 amino acids. CDR1 is SGHRS, CDR2 YFSETQ, per germline. V was trimmed by 1 base and J by 1 base, leaving 5 bases between them.

This clone is a singleton in its sample. The chain couples TRBV28 to TRBJ2-1, with D perhaps matching TRBD1 (6 bases). V shed 6 bases and J shed 0 bases, with 18 bases lying between them. CDR3 length: 17 amino acids. CDR1 MDHEN and CDR2 SYDVKM come from the germline V gene. In DNA, the CDR3 is TGTGCCAGCAGGAGGGCCGGACAGCGGAGCTCCTACAATGAGCAGTTCTTC. This codes for CASRRAGQRSSYNEQFF.

Written as DNA, the CDR3 is TGTGCCAGCACGCCTGACCGAAGGGGGGGTCATCGGACGTACGAGCAGTACTTC. This gives the protein CASTPDRRGGHRTYEQYF. V and J are TRBV28 and TRBJ2-7, with D possibly being TRBD2 (7 bases). Germline CDR1 is MDHEN and CDR2 is SYDVKM. V gave up 7 bases and J gave up 4 bases, with 29 bases separating them. The CDR3 loop spans 18 amino acids.

This rearrangement joins TRBV2 to TRBJ1-1; D not certain. The V end was cut by 4 bases, the J end by 5 bases, with 14 bases between. Germline CDR1 is SNHLY and CDR2 is FYNNEI. This CDR3 is 14 amino acids long. CDR3 loop: CASSGTRTVTEAFF. CDR3 DNA: TGTGCCAGCAGTGGGACCCGAACAGTGACTGAAGCTTTCTTT.

The chain recombines TRBV29-1 with TRBJ2-7; D is unresolved. CDR1 is SQVTM, CDR2 ANQGSEA, per germline. This CDR3 comprises 12 residues. Trimming left V 4 bases short and J 1 base short, with 8 bases between. The CDR3: CSVVQKSYEQYF. For the CDR3, the DNA is TGCAGCGTTGTACAGAAATCCTACGAGCAGTACTTC.

This chain links TRBV16 with TRBJ1-2; no reliable D call. V was clipped by 2 bases and J by 8 bases, with 18 bases between them. CDR3 length: 15 residues. Germline V gene sequence: CDR1 KGHSY, CDR2 FQNENV. The CDR3 nucleotides are TGTGCCAGCAGCCAAGACCTCCGGATAATGGGGGGCTACACCTTC. Its protein product is CASSQDLRIMGGYTF.

This chain uses TRBV5-1 with TRBJ2-7, with 8 bases that match TRBD2. Trimming removed 2 bases from V and 7 bases from J; junction bases left unmatched: 5. The germline V gene encodes CDR1 SGHRS and CDR2 YFSETQ. There are 13 residues in the CDR3. The CDR3 sequence: CASSFREGLEQYF. CDR3 in DNA: TGCGCCAGCAGCTTCCGGGAGGGCCTGGAGCAGTACTTC.

This rearrangement joins TRBV15 to TRBJ1-5; D is unclear. V dropped 3 bases and J dropped 2 bases, with 8 bases sitting between them. The germline CDR1 and CDR2 sequences are LNHNV and YYDKDF (reference sequence). The CDR3 has 14 amino acids. CDR3 bases: TGTGCCACCAGCAGGGGCCTAGGCAATCAGCCCCAGCATTTT. It specifies CATSRGLGNQPQHF.

This clone was seen more than once but under ten times. The J gene is TRBJ2-3, the V gene TRBV14; D possibly corresponds to TRBD2 (6 bases). This CDR3 spans 15 amino acids. Germline CDR1 and CDR2: SGHDN and FVKESK. With 4 bases removed from V and 3 bases from J, the gap between germline ends came to 14 bases. The CDR3 loop is CASSLTVAGTDTQYF. The DNA for the CDR3 is TGTGCCAGCAGCCTGACGGTCGCGGGGACAGATACGCAGTATTTT.

This clone was counted a few times. J is TRBJ1-1 and V is TRBV7-8; D unclear. From germline, CDR1 is SGHVS and CDR2 FQNEAQ. Trimming left V 5 bases short and J 5 bases short, with 6 bases between. The CDR3 loop spans 11 amino acids. The DNA for the CDR3 is TGTGCCAGCAGCCTGGATACTGAAGCTTTCTTT. Its protein product is CASSLDTEAFF. The whole variable domain, filled in from reference TRBV7-8 and TRBJ1-1, reads GAGVSQSPRYKVAKRGQDVALRCDPISGHVSLFWYQQALGQGPEFLTYFQNEAQLDKSGLPSDRFFAERPEGSVSTLKIQRTQQEDSAVYLCASSLDTEAFFGQGTRLTVV.

CDR3 bases: TGTGCCAGCAGCTCTCCAACGAGGCCCGGACTAGCGGGGGTCAGCTCCTACAATGAGCAGTTCTTC. It specifies CASSSPTRPGLAGVSSYNEQFF. The chain joins TRBV13 to TRBJ2-1, with 13 nucleotides matching TRBD2. V was clipped by 4 bases and J by 0 bases; unmatched bases: 18. The CDR3 totals 22 residues. Germline V gene sequence: CDR1 PRHDT, CDR2 FYEKMQ (reference sequence).

The chain carries TRBV15 and TRBJ1-2; possibly TRBD1 for D (6 bases). This CDR3 is 14 amino acids long. V shed 0 bases and J shed 7 bases, with 12 bases lying between them. Per the germline V gene, CDR1 is LNHNV and CDR2 is YYDKDF (reference sequence). The chain's CDR3 is CATSREGETGGYTF. CDR3 coding DNA: TGTGCCACCAGCAGAGAAGGGGAGACAGGTGGCTACACCTTC.

The chain links TRBV27 to TRBJ2-7; no firm D call. Germline values: CDR1 MNHEY, CDR2 SMNVEV (reference sequence). V lost 4 bases to trimming and J lost 5 bases, with 12 bases between them. The CDR3 runs to 13 residues. CDR3 sequence (DNA): TGTGCCAGCAGTTCCTCCCTGGTAAACGAGCAGTACTTC. Protein: CASSSSLVNEQYF.

The chain carries TRBV5-1 and TRBJ2-3; TRBD2 aligns across 8 bases. The CDR3 length is 16 residues. Germline V gene lookup returns CDR1 SGHRS and CDR2 YFSETQ. Trimming removed 0 bases from V and 1 base from J; junction bases left unmatched: 4. The CDR3 DNA is TGCGCCAGCAGCTTGGGCGGGAGGATCGGCACAGATACGCAGTATTTT. Translating it yields CASSLGGRIGTDTQYF.

The chain has TRBV19 and TRBJ1-2; TRBD1 might be the D (5 bases). Trimming cost V 5 bases and J 4 bases, with 11 bases left between them. The CDR3 extends over 13 amino acids. CDR1 is LNHDA and CDR2 is SQIVND in the germline V gene (reference sequence). The CDR3, as DNA: TGTGCCAGTAGTGCGCAGGGAGGCTATGGCTACACCTTC. Translated: CASSAQGGYGYTF.

This sequence joins TRBV30 and TRBJ1-2; 10 bases agree with TRBD1. The germline V gene has CDR1 GTSNPN and CDR2 SVGIG (reference sequence). The CDR3 is made up of 15 amino acids. Trimming cost V 1 base and J 4 bases; bases outside gene matches: 6. The CDR3 spells CAWSGGTGASYGYTF. CDR3 nucleotides: TGTGCCTGGAGTGGGGGGACAGGGGCGAGCTATGGCTACACCTTC.

The rearrangement links TRBV6-5 to TRBJ1-4, with D possibly matching TRBD1 (6 bases). Germline V gene lookup returns CDR1 MNHEY and CDR2 SVGAGI. V lost 5 bases, J lost 7 bases, and 14 bases lay in between. The CDR3 is 14 amino acids. This CDR3 reads CASSPQGRVEKLFF. CDR3 DNA: TGTGCCAGCAGTCCACAGGGCCGGGTTGAAAAACTGTTTTTT.

V and J are TRBV14 and TRBJ2-7, with D unresolved. Germline CDR1 SGHDN, CDR2 FVKESK. With 1 base removed from V and 13 bases from J, the gap between germline ends came to 11 bases. The CDR3 totals 11 residues. The CDR3 DNA is TGTGCCAGCAGCCAAGGGACCTTAATCTACTTC. Protein product: CASSQGTLIYF.

The J gene is TRBJ2-2, the V gene TRBV27; D might be TRBD2 (6 bases). Between the trimmed V and J ends, which lost 3 bases and 2 bases, there was a span of 10 bases. The CDR3 consists of 15 residues. Germline CDR1 reads MNHEY; CDR2 reads SMNVEV (reference sequence). This chain's CDR3 is CASSFGAGNTGELFF. The CDR3 DNA follows: TGTGCCAGCAGTTTCGGGGCGGGAAACACCGGGGAGCTGTTTTTT.

V and J are TRBV5-1 and TRBJ1-2; the D gene is possibly TRBD1 (6 bases). The V gene lost 1 base and the J gene lost 2 bases, with 9 bases spanning the gap. The CDR3 is made up of 14 amino acids. Germline V gene sequence: CDR1 SGHRS, CDR2 YFSETQ. The CDR3 loop is CASSLIGQNYGYTF. CDR3 bases: TGCGCCAGCAGCTTGATTGGACAGAACTATGGCTACACCTTC.

CDR3 in amino acids: CASSLSVGPKEAFF. For the CDR3, the DNA is TGTGCCAGCAGCTTATCGGTGGGGCCAAAAGAAGCTTTCTTT. The chain employs TRBV11-2 and TRBJ1-1, with a tentative D call TRBD1 (5 bases). This CDR3 comprises 14 residues. The germline CDR1 and CDR2 sequences are SGHAT and FQNNGV. The ends were cut back, 2 bases at V and 8 bases at J, with 15 bases in the middle.

The chain couples TRBV28 to TRBJ1-4; D is unclear. The germline V gene has CDR1 MDHEN and CDR2 SYDVKM. Between the trimmed V and J ends, which lost 3 bases and 0 bases, there was a span of 2 bases. The CDR3 totals 13 residues. The CDR3 region is CASSFTTNEKLFF. CDR3 nucleotide sequence: TGTGCCAGCAGTTTTACAACTAATGAAAAACTGTTTTTT. Based on the CDR3 plus reference TRBV28 and TRBJ1-4, the full variable domain is DVKVTQSSRYLVKRTGEKVFLECVQDMDHENMFWYRQDPGLGLRLIYFSYDVKMKEKGDIPEGYSVSREKKERFSLILESASTNQTSMYLCASSFTTNEKLFFGSGTQLSVL.

This chain links TRBV18 with TRBJ2-1, with a tentative D call TRBD1 (5 bases). Germline assignment: CDR1 KGHSH and CDR2 LQKENI. Trimming removed 3 bases at V and 8 bases at J, with 8 bases between. This CDR3 comprises 12 residues. The CDR3 reads CASSPQGHEQFF. The DNA for the CDR3 is TGTGCCAGCTCACCGCAGGGTCATGAGCAGTTCTTC.

As for this clone: An end of the junction does not agree with germline; a read error may underlie this. The chain carries TRBV7-2 and TRBJ2-1; 13 nucleotides line up with TRBD2. Per the germline V gene, CDR1 is SGHTA and CDR2 is FQGNSA. The CDR3 spans 13 residues. Here the CDR3 reads CASSFFTGTSGIF. CDR3 nucleotide sequence: TGTGCCAGCAGTTTTTTTACCGGGACTAGCGGGATCTTC.

This rearrangement joins TRBV29-1 to TRBJ2-1; 10 nucleotides align to TRBD2. Germline V gene lookup returns CDR1 SQVTM and CDR2 ANQGSEA. Trimming at V came to 3 bases and at J to 4 bases, leaving 6 bases not matched to a gene. The CDR3 contains 15 residues. The CDR3 protein is CSVDSSSGGYNEQFF. In DNA form, the CDR3 reads TGCAGCGTTGATTCGTCTAGCGGGGGATACAATGAGCAGTTCTTC.

The chain carries TRBV11-2 and TRBJ2-5, with 7 bases lining up with TRBD2. In germline, CDR1 is SGHAT, CDR2 FQNNGV. The J segment lost 4 bases and the V segment lost 6 bases, leaving 14 bases of the junction unmatched. This CDR3 contains 16 residues. CDR3 amino acids: CASSPRGGGKGETQYF. The CDR3 DNA sequence: TGTGCCAGCAGTCCGCGCGGGGGAGGCAAAGGAGAGACCCAGTACTTC.

The chain joins TRBV28 to TRBJ2-7; D is ambiguous. Germline V gives CDR1 MDHEN, CDR2 SYDVKM. V was trimmed by 5 bases and J by 5 bases, leaving 13 bases between them. This CDR3 has 13 residues. The CDR3, as DNA: TGTGCCAGCAGTACAGCATTGGACCACGAGCAGTACTTC. The encoded protein is CASSTALDHEQYF.